A selection of T cell receptor beta chains follows, all from one sample in a study of response to subunit inactivated influenza vaccine. MiXCR was run by TCRdb on the RT-PCR reads, yielding one entry per CDR3 protein. The table has hundreds of thousands of distinct CDR3 sequences, about 15% seen once; the top ten hold 6% to 9.5%. The specimen was PBMCs from blood, collected less than 15 days before vaccination. All receptors derive from a man in his fifties who received an inactivated influenza vaccine. CDR3s include the opening cysteine and the closing phenylalanine or tryptophan. Each record gives: J gene, CDR3 length, clone size, V gene, D gene, CDR3 DNA, CDR3 protein. D genes are given only for firm matches. Expanded clones are given a class, and other clones once, few, many or no size at all.

>TRBJ2-1|13|many|TRBV24-1|TRBD1
TGTGCCACCACCCAGGGGGAGACGAATGAGCAGTTCTTC
CATTQGETNEQFF
>TRBJ2-1|13|many|TRBV9|.
TGTGCCAGCAGCGCCAACAGGGTCGATGAGCAGTTCTTC
CASSANRVDEQFF
>TRBJ2-7|14|.|TRBV20-1|TRBD1
TGCAGTGCCGGTGGACAGGTGAGCTCCTACGAGCAGTACTTC
CSAGGQVSSYEQYF
>TRBJ1-1|13|few|TRBV7-8|.
TGTGCCAGCAGCAACCAGACGCCTCGAGGTGCTTTCTTT
CASSNQTPRGAFF
>TRBJ2-7|13|few|TRBV4-2|.
TGTGCCAGCAGCCAACGGGCGACCTACGAGCAGTACTTC
CASSQRATYEQYF
>TRBJ2-1|15|.|TRBV30|.
TGTGCCTGGAGTGTATCCAGTAAGTTGTGGAAGGAGCAGTTCTTC
CAWSVSSKLWKEQFF
>TRBJ2-7|13|.|TRBV6-1|.
TGTGCCAGCAGTAGGGACGGTGCCTACGAGCAGTACTTC
CASSRDGAYEQYF
>TRBJ2-7|14|few|TRBV6-1|.
TGTGCCAGCGCCCTGCGCAGGTCCCTCTACGAGCAGTACTTC
CASALRRSLYEQYF
>TRBJ2-1|20|.|TRBV6-2/TRBV6-3|.
TGTGCCAGCAGTTATTTGTCTAGTTGGGTTTCCTCAGAGTCCAACAATGAGCAGTTCTTC
CASSYLSSWVSSESNNEQFF
>TRBJ2-7|14|many|TRBV28|TRBD2
TGTGCCAGCAGTTTGGCTAGCGGGGTTTACGAGCAGTACTTC
CASSLASGVYEQYF
>TRBJ2-7|15|.|TRBV5-6|TRBD2
TGTGCCAGCAGCTTGACTAGCGGGAGTCTCTACGAGCAGTACTTC
CASSLTSGSLYEQYF
>TRBJ1-4|16|.|TRBV23-1|.
TGCGCCAGCAGTCAATCGATGGTAGCAACTAATGAAAAACTGTTTTTT
CASSQSMVATNEKLFF
>TRBJ1-1|15|.|TRBV7-2|.
TGTGCCAGCAGCTTAGAGGGACGGAAGAACACTGAAGCTTTCTTT
CASSLEGRKNTEAFF
>TRBJ2-5|14|.|TRBV12-3/TRBV12-4|.
TGTGCCAGCAGTTTCCGGGGCCGACAAGAGACCCAGTACTTC
CASSFRGRQETQYF
>TRBJ2-2|15|.|TRBV12-3/TRBV12-4|.
TGTGCCAGCAGCACCGGGACCTCGAACACCGGGGAGCTGTTTTTT
CASSTGTSNTGELFF
>TRBJ2-7|16|.|TRBV20-1|TRBD2
TGCAGTGCTAGAGACCGCCGACTAGCGTTGAACTACGAGCAGTACTTC
CSARDRRLALNYEQYF
>TRBJ1-5|16|few|TRBV28|TRBD1
TGTGCCAGCAGAGTTCGCACAGGGGGCTTGAATCAGCCCCAGCATTTT
CASRVRTGGLNQPQHF
>TRBJ2-1|15|many|TRBV5-1|.
TGCGCCAGCAGCTTAGGACATTACTCCTACAATGAGCAGTTCTTC
CASSLGHYSYNEQFF
>TRBJ2-3|17|few|TRBV6-5|.
TGTGCCAGCAGTTATGGTTTAAACTCCATCCACACAGATACGCAGTATTTT
CASSYGLNSIHTDTQYF
>TRBJ2-1|21|.|TRBV27|TRBD2
TGTGCCAGCAGTTTATCGAAGTATTATTCGGCTAGCGGGAGGTTCTACAATGAGCAGTTCTTC
CASSLSKYYSASGRFYNEQFF